This T cell receptor beta chain was captured in a study of T cell repertoires in aging, cancer and after chemotherapy (dated by TCRdb to between 2018 and 2021). About the full investigation: The donors fell into six age groups ranging from 30 or younger to 70 or older, and each group had at least three individuals. In the solid tumor group, paired pre- and post-chemotherapy samples were obtained from brain tumor (glioblastoma) patients receiving temozolomide-based therapy. The complete dataset included 8 million to 9.5 million TCR reads. Peripheral blood TCR beta repertoires from healthy donors and cancer patients were profiled to examine immunoaging and T cell reconstitution after chemotherapy. The cohort comprised around 220 cancer patients, roughly 94 with hematological and roughly 120 with solid cancers, plus 95 healthy donors as a reference group.

Points the paper makes about the study in general: Median generation probability increased over the chemotherapy interval in both cancer cohorts, suggesting repertoire reconstitution through rebound thymic output. According to the authors, the repertoire data do not permit conclusions about immunological memory after chemotherapy. In healthy donors, the decline in TCR diversity with age was mainly due to loss of richness, whereas in cancer patients loss of evenness also played a role. Significantly lower blood TCR diversity and higher clonality were observed in untreated patients with hematological or solid cancers than in age-matched healthy donors.

TCR beta rearrangements were amplified from genomic DNA isolated from peripheral blood, not from sorted cells or RNA. Sequences LNHDA (CDR1) and SQIVND (CDR2) are obtained from the germline V gene (reference sequence). Including the terminal cysteine and phenylalanine, the CDR3 comprises 12 residues. Only CDR3 DNA remains: 36 bases, in frame from the first base. V was cut back by 3 bases and J by 7 bases, leaving a gap of 9 bases between them. Note on this clonotype: It lacks a known antigen. No base qualities exist here, and no much larger clone lies one base off it.

Rearranged TRB sequences spanning V, D and J segments were amplified in a multiplex touch-down PCR with a mixed TRB-A/B primer pool. Two consecutive PCR reactions with Phusion HS II polymerase added Illumina adapters and sample indices to the amplicons. Amplicons were gel-purified with the NucleoSpin Gel and PCR Clean-up kit, then checked with Qubit and an Agilent 2100 Bioanalyzer. Libraries were sequenced on an Illumina MiSeq using 600-cycle, single-indexed, paired-end runs. In the paper's pipeline: MiXCR versions 2.12 and 3.0.5 were used to process TRB sequences. Each unique CDR3 nucleotide sequence was counted as one clone, and only productive sequences with at least two reads were retained. Shannon diversity, evenness, clonality (one minus evenness), and alpha-parameterized diversity profiles from alpha 0 to 5 were included as repertoire metrics. The IGoR algorithm was used to calculate generation probabilities for clones in the paired samples taken before and after chemotherapy. TCRdb trimmed the raw reads at Q25, called clones with MiXCR and kept productive beta chains. Records with the same CDR3 protein are collapsed into one entry carrying the most frequent genes and DNA. These V and J calls are TCRdb output, not the study's own analysis. Counted in this sample were several thousand distinct CDR3 sequences; about 45% of them appeared once. Around 3% of the sample belongs to the ten largest clones.

Here the chain combines TRBV19 and TRBJ1-2; a weak D assignment points to TRBD1 (5 bases agree). Material: blood. The clonotype comes from a human donor with a solid tumor. In nucleotides, the sequence is TGTGCCAGTAGTATTCAGGGATCTGGCTACACCTTC. Its protein product is CASSIQGSGYTF.